The 10 T cell receptor beta chains reported below all come from one sample, sequenced in a study of blood T cell repertoires in COVID-19. The data were produced by immunoSEQ multiplex PCR, yet TCRdb's version contains in-frame clones alone and is incomplete. The sample contains a few hundred thousand clones, over 75% of which appear only once. The sample comprised PBMCs or T cells enriched from blood (not recorded which). These receptors were taken from a woman younger than 30 in a cohort exposed to, infected with or recovered from COVID-19 (not recorded which).

This clone has just a few counts. The chain recombines TRBV18 with TRBJ2-7; D is perhaps TRBD2 (6 bases). The CDR3 loop spans 14 amino acids. CDR1 is KGHSH and CDR2 is LQKENI in the germline V gene. The ends were cut back, 5 bases at V and 6 bases at J, with 17 bases in the middle. The CDR3 loop is CASSTYSEEGEQYF. The CDR3 bases are TGTGCCAGCTCAACATACAGCGAGGAGGGCGAGCAGTACTTC.

V and J are TRBV5-5 and TRBJ1-1; 9 bases map to TRBD1. Looked up from germline, CDR1 is SGHKS and CDR2 is YYEKEE (reference sequence). V lost 3 bases and J lost 8; bases outside the gene matches: 2. This CDR3 is 12 amino acids long. The CDR3, as DNA: TGTGCCAGCAGCTGGACAGGGGTGGAAGCTTTCTTT. This sequence encodes CASSWTGVEAFF.

The genes are TRBV9 and TRBJ2-7; D possibly corresponds to TRBD1 (5 bases). CDR1 is SGDLS and CDR2 is YYNGEE in the germline V gene. V lost 4 bases and J 0 bases, leaving 14 bases between the germline ends. There are 15 residues in the CDR3. CDR3: CASSPSGDSSYEQYF. The CDR3 region has the DNA TGTGCCAGCAGCCCATCTGGCGACAGCTCCTACGAGCAGTACTTC.

CDR3 bases: TGCGCCAGCAGCTTGGGGGACAGGTTGTGGGATGAGCAGTTCTTC. Amino acid sequence: CASSLGDRLWDEQFF. The V call is TRBV5-1, the J call TRBJ2-1, with 8 bases matching TRBD1. This CDR3 is 15 amino acids long. CDR1 SGHRS and CDR2 YFSETQ come from the germline V gene. The V and J ends lost 0 bases and 8 bases, in that order; junction bases with no gene match: 7.

This rearrangement joins TRBV19 to TRBJ1-2; no firm D call. Trimming removed 3 bases from V and 6 bases from J, with 11 bases in between. This CDR3 region has 13 residues. Germline loops: CDR1 LNHDA, CDR2 SQIVND (reference sequence). The CDR3 nucleotides read TGTGCCAGTAGTATGGCCAGGAAAGATGGCTACACCTTC. Translating it yields CASSMARKDGYTF.

The rearrangement joins TRBV5-1 to TRBJ2-3; the match to TRBD1 covers 7 bases. Germline-derived CDR1 and CDR2 are SGHRS and YFSETQ. This CDR3 is 15 amino acids long. V trimming: 4 bases; J trimming: 0 bases; junction bases outside the gene matches: 5. For the CDR3, the DNA is TGCGCCAGCAGCATACAGGGGTTCAGCACAGATACGCAGTATTTT. Translated: CASSIQGFSTDTQYF.

This chain connects TRBV11-3 to TRBJ2-4; D might be TRBD2 (5 bases). Germline V gene data show CDR1 as SGHNT and CDR2 as YENEEA. With 0 bases removed from V and 4 bases from J, the gap between germline ends came to 16 bases. The CDR3 is 17 amino acids. CDR3 sequence reads: CASSLELGGRRKNIQYF. The CDR3 bases are TGTGCCAGCAGCTTAGAATTGGGCGGTCGGAGGAAAAACATTCAGTACTTC.

The rearrangement uses TRBV4-1 and TRBJ2-3; 9 bases map to TRBD2. The germline CDR1 and CDR2 sequences are MGHRA and YSYEKL. The CDR3 length is 17 residues. Trimming took 0 bases from V and 0 from J; bases not matched to a gene: 4. CDR3 nucleotides: TGCGCCAGCAGCCAAGATATAGCGGGGGTTAGCACAGATACGCAGTATTTT. Its protein product is CASSQDIAGVSTDTQYF.

The chain is built from TRBV6-6 and TRBJ2-4; 7 bases fit TRBD2. There are 14 residues in the CDR3. Germline trimming cut 7 bases from V and 8 bases from J; bases unmatched to any gene: 11. In germline, CDR1 is MNHNY, CDR2 SVGAGI (reference sequence). The DNA for the CDR3 is TGTGCCAGCACGGCGATTGGGGCGGGAGACATTCAGTACTTC. This codes for CASTAIGAGDIQYF.

This chain links TRBV6-1 with TRBJ1-5; possibly TRBD1 for D (6 bases). Germline V gene data show CDR1 as MNHNS and CDR2 as SASEGT. The CDR3 covers 19 residues. V was shortened by 0 bases and J by 2 bases, with 20 bases between the two germline ends. The chain's CDR3 is CASSEASDAGDRGNQPQHF. The CDR3 DNA reads TGTGCCAGCAGTGAAGCAAGCGACGCAGGGGATAGGGGCAATCAGCCCCAGCATTTT.